The 17 T cell receptor beta chains below all came from one sample that was sequenced in a study of radiation and T cells in renal cell carcinoma. The protocol was immunoSEQ multiplex PCR, while the TCRdb copy is restricted to in-frame clones and leaves out a portion. The table has 160,000 or so clones, approximately 88% seen once; the top ten hold about an eighth. Time point: blood 2 weeks post-SBRT. As to treatment: 15 Gy SBRT to primary tumor, nephrectomy 4 weeks later. Sequences were derived from blood, sampled from a patient whose treatment included radiotherapy and nephrectomy. These receptors came from a woman aged 45-60 years with renal cell carcinoma.

This chain uses TRBV7-9 with TRBJ1-1, with a tentative D call TRBD1 (6 bases). V lost 5 bases, J lost 1 base, and 14 bases lay in between. Germline CDR1 and CDR2: SEHNR and FQNEAQ (reference sequence). The CDR3 extends over 15 amino acids. The CDR3 spells CASSPPGAGNTEAFF. CDR3 DNA: TGTGCCAGCAGCCCTCCGGGGGCGGGGAACACTGAAGCTTTCTTT.

This chain links TRBV2 with TRBJ2-2, with 9 bases fitting TRBD1. CDR3 length: 16 residues. The junction had 8 bases not matched to a gene; V was cut back by 4 bases and J by 5 bases. Germline CDR1 and CDR2: SNHLY and FYNNEI. CDR3 sequence (DNA): TGTGCCAGCAGTGGGGACAGGGAAAGAGATACCGGGGAGCTGTTTTTT. As protein: CASSGDRERDTGELFF.

This sequence joins TRBV19 and TRBJ2-2, with no clear D. CDR1 is LNHDA, CDR2 SQIVND, per germline (reference sequence). The CDR3 spans 17 residues. V dropped 2 bases and J dropped 4 bases, with 17 bases sitting between them. The CDR3 region is CASSISIVPAGTGELFF. Written as DNA, the CDR3 is TGTGCCAGTAGTATATCCATCGTCCCCGCAGGCACCGGGGAGCTGTTTTTT.

V gene TRBV5-8 combines with J gene TRBJ2-6; no firm D call. V lost 5 bases to trimming and J lost 0 bases, with 3 bases between them. This CDR3 has 13 residues. Germline V gives CDR1 SGHTS, CDR2 YDEGEE. The CDR3 DNA follows: TGTGCCAGCAGGATCTCTGGGGCCAACGTCCTGACTTTC. It yields the protein CASRISGANVLTF.

This chain links TRBV29-1 with TRBJ2-3, with D perhaps TRBD2 (5 bases). The CDR3 has 11 residues. The V end lost 4 bases, the J end lost 3 bases, and 5 bases lay between the germline ends. CDR1 is SQVTM, CDR2 ANQGSEA, per germline. The CDR3 region has the DNA TGCAGCGTTGGGGAGACAGATACGCAGTATTTT. This gives the protein CSVGETDTQYF.

The chain links TRBV19 to TRBJ2-7, with TRBD1 identical over 9 bases. CDR3 length: 14 residues. Germline V CDR1 and CDR2: LNHDA, SQIVND (reference sequence). V shed 1 base, J shed 3 bases, and the junction held 1 base outside the gene matches. The CDR3, as DNA: TGTGCCAGTAGTATAGGGGGACAGGGCTACGAGCAGTACTTC. It encodes CASSIGGQGYEQYF.

This clone was seen a few times. The chain has TRBV9 and TRBJ1-6; unclear D gene. The CDR3 totals 13 residues. Germline CDR1 SGDLS, CDR2 YYNGEE. Trimming left V 2 bases short and J 7 bases short, with 7 bases between. The CDR3 protein is CASSVYINSPLHF. Here the CDR3 DNA reads TGTGCCAGCAGCGTTTACATAAATTCACCCCTCCACTTT.

The chain carries TRBV6-1 and TRBJ2-7; TRBD1 aligns across 8 bases. The CDR3 is 15 residues long. Germline V gene data show CDR1 as MNHNS and CDR2 as SASEGT. V gave up 2 bases and J gave up 2 bases; unmatched junction bases: 5. CDR3 loop: CASSEPGTGTYEQYF. The CDR3 DNA is TGTGCCAGCAGTGAACCCGGGACAGGTACCTACGAGCAGTACTTC.

This clone was counted many times. The chain links TRBV29-1 to TRBJ1-2, with D perhaps matching TRBD1 (5 bases). The CDR3 totals 13 residues. Germline V gene lookup returns CDR1 SQVTM and CDR2 ANQGSEA. The V end was cut by 5 bases, the J end by 2 bases, with 12 bases between. This chain's CDR3 is CSVYGAGNYGYTF. In DNA form, the CDR3 reads TGCAGCGTTTACGGGGCAGGGAACTATGGCTACACCTTC.

This chain connects TRBV6-5 to TRBJ1-6; D is undetermined. Germline loops: CDR1 MNHEY, CDR2 SVGAGI. V lost 0 bases to trimming and J lost 2 bases, with 8 bases between them. This CDR3 has 16 residues. The CDR3 loop reads CASSYSHDTYNSPLHF. DNA for the CDR3: TGTGCCAGCAGTTACTCGCATGACACCTATAATTCACCCCTCCACTTT.

The V and J genes are TRBV6-5 and TRBJ2-2; 7 bases fit TRBD1. Germline CDR1 and CDR2: MNHEY and SVGAGI. The trim removed 3 bases at V and 4 bases at J, leaving 8 bases unmatched. This CDR3 is 16 amino acids long. This chain's CDR3 is CASSYLGGQLTGELFF. The CDR3 nucleotides read TGTGCCAGCAGTTATTTAGGGGGCCAGCTCACCGGGGAGCTGTTTTTT.

The genes are TRBV19 and TRBJ1-3; D gene unclear. V shed 2 bases and J shed 0 bases, with 5 bases lying between them. This CDR3 has 14 residues. Per germline, CDR1 LNHDA and CDR2 SQIVND (reference sequence). CDR3 protein: CASSIYGSGNTIYF. The CDR3 DNA reads as TGTGCCAGTAGTATATACGGCTCTGGAAACACCATATATTTT. Using reference TRBV19 and TRBJ1-3 for the parts outside the CDR3, the full variable domain is DGGITQSPKYLFRKEGQNVTLSCEQNLNHDAMYWYRQDPGQGLRLIYYSQIVNDFQKGDIAEGYSVSREKKESFPLTVTSAQKNPTAFYLCASSIYGSGNTIYFGEGSWLTVV.

V is TRBV19 and J is TRBJ2-5, with 8 bases lining up with TRBD2. The V and J ends lost 5 bases and 2 bases, in that order; junction bases with no gene match: 7. Germline V CDR1 and CDR2: LNHDA, SQIVND (reference sequence). The CDR3 length is 15 residues. Here the CDR3 reads CASSAGGGPQETQYF. The CDR3 DNA sequence: TGTGCCAGTAGTGCCGGGGGGGGGCCGCAAGAGACCCAGTACTTC.

The chain couples TRBV5-5 to TRBJ2-5, with D possibly TRBD1 on 5 matching bases. Germline CDR1 reads SGHKS; CDR2 reads YYEKEE (reference sequence). This CDR3 has 15 residues. The V gene lost 4 bases and the J gene lost 5 bases, with 18 bases spanning the gap. CDR3 amino acids: CASSLQGALYETQYF. The CDR3 DNA follows: TGTGCCAGCAGCCTTCAAGGGGCTTTGTATGAGACCCAGTACTTC. The full variable domain, in which reference TRBV5-5 and TRBJ2-5 provide the parts outside the CDR3, is DAGVTQSPTHLIKTRGQQVTLRCSPISGHKSVSWYQQVLGQGPQFIFQYYEKEERGRGNFPDRFSARQFPNYSSELNVNALLLGDSALYLCASSLQGALYETQYFGPGTRLLVL.

This clone was seen just once. The chain has TRBV6-1 and TRBJ1-1; TRBD1 aligns across 9 bases. V trimming: 5 bases; J trimming: 4 bases; junction bases outside the gene matches: 8. CDR1 is MNHNS and CDR2 is SASEGT in the germline V gene. The CDR3 is 15 residues long. The CDR3 coding sequence is TGTGCCAGCAGTATCACCGGGACAGGGTCCACTGAAGCTTTCTTT. Protein: CASSITGTGSTEAFF.

This chain connects TRBV19 to TRBJ2-2; D gene unclear. The V end was cut by 5 bases, the J end by 3 bases, with 10 bases between. CDR1 and CDR2 from the germline V gene are LNHDA and SQIVND (reference sequence). This CDR3 comprises 14 residues. The CDR3 region is CASSFSRDTGELFF. In DNA form, the CDR3 reads TGTGCCAGTAGTTTTAGCCGAGACACCGGGGAGCTGTTTTTT.

This clone has a handful of counts. The rearrangement joins TRBV4-2 to TRBJ1-2; the D gene is possibly TRBD1 (5 bases). V lost 0 bases, J lost 0 bases, and 8 bases lay in between. This CDR3 comprises 15 residues. CDR1 is LGHNA, CDR2 YNFKEQ, per germline. CDR3 nucleotide sequence: TGTGCCAGCAGCCAAGATGGGGCCTCTAACTATGGCTACACCTTC. Amino acid sequence: CASSQDGASNYGYTF.